This T cell receptor (beta chain) appears in the sequencing data of a study of blood T cells in healthy people across ages. Next came a second PCR, run for roughly 6 to 11 cycles, which used a sample-barcoded 5' primer along with a J-beta primer mix. TCRdb reanalysed the 5' RACE reads using MiXCR and keeps one entry per CDR3 protein. Found here are some 1.5 million distinct CDR3 sequences, about 28% of them singletons; the top ten hold over 7%. For this clonotype: The antigen is undetermined.

Caucasian individuals from Russia who were healthy and aged roughly 6 to 95 acted as donors. Each sample had at least 6 million PBMCs isolated. General study findings and limits: It was not known whether donors were CMV positive (a possible confounder of expanded clonotype changes).

This clonotype originated in a woman aged 25 to 39 in good health. The specimen was blood.

This CDR3 is CASTPTGGGYGYTF. The CDR3 DNA is TGTGCCAGCACCCCTACGGGGGGCGGCTATGGCTACACCTTC. The chain uses TRBV12-3 or TRBV12-4 and TRBJ1-2; possible D gene TRBD1, 6 bases. The CDR3 covers 14 residues. Trimming removed 7 bases at V and 4 bases at J, with 16 bases between.